This T cell receptor beta chain was sequenced in a study of blood T cell repertoires in COVID-19. Study background: COVID-19 samples collected from the United States, Italy and Spain covered acute and convalescent phases. T cells, B-cell-depleted T cells, or PBMCs supplied cDNA or gDNA.

The authors' processing: By means of reference gene primer amplification, nucleated cell counts were estimated. Using immunoSEQ multiplex PCR, the repertoire was profiled, and TCRdb retains in-frame clones only, with some absent. V and J calls and clone size follow that table, whereas D and trimming were derived from the DNA. The sample lists fewer than 300,000 clones; nearly 85% were seen once. Trimming removed 0 bases from V and 8 bases from J; junction bases left unmatched: 6. From germline, CDR1 is SGHRS and CDR2 YFSETQ. The CDR3 is made up of 14 amino acids. The clonotype was recovered from a human donor in a cohort sampled during active COVID-19. The source material was peripheral blood. The chain couples TRBV5-1 to TRBJ1-2; 8 bases align to TRBD1. The CDR3 spells CASSLGQGKGGYTF. The DNA of the CDR3 is TGCGCCAGCAGCTTGGGACAGGGGAAAGGGGGCTACACCTTC.